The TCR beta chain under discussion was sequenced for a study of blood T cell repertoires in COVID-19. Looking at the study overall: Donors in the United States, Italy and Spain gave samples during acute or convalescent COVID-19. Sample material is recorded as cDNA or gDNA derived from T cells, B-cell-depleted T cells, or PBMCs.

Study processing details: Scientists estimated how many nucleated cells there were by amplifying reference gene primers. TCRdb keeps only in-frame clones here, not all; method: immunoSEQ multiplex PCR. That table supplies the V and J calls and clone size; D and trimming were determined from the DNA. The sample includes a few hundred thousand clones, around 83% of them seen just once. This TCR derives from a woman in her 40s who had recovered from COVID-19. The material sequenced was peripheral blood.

The CDR3 protein is CASSLLDGYTF. The CDR3, as DNA: TGTGCCAGCAGCTTACTTGATGGCTACACCTTC. The chain couples TRBV7-6 to TRBJ1-2, with D unresolved. Germline V gene lookup returns CDR1 SGHVS and CDR2 FNYEAQ. The CDR3 is 11 residues long. V shed 2 bases and J shed 6 bases, with 4 bases lying between them.